This T cell receptor beta chain was sequenced during a study of cytomegalovirus exposure and HLA in healthy donors. For the study at large: In an earlier analysis, 95 million to 140 million unique TCR beta sequences were found from about 180 million T cells. Clustering assigned 70% to 90% of the approximately 400 genotyped donors to the Caucasian-associated ancestry cluster. Study-level results: The authors considered a cluster of highly shared sequence variants likely to be a sequencing artifact. A further, later analysis showed that HLA-associated TCR beta chains (compared with equally common others) were more clonally expanded.

J lost 3 bases, V lost 7 bases, and 2 bases had no gene match. CDR1 MNHNS and CDR2 SASEGT come from the germline V gene. The CDR3 has 14 amino acids. This PCR relied on a set of 60 Vbeta primers and 13 Jbeta primers. Using immunoSEQ multiplex PCR, the repertoire was profiled, and TCRdb retains in-frame clones only, with some absent. The sample holds fewer than 150,000 clones, roughly 72% seen once. As regards this clone: Its antigen is unknown.

The sequenced material came from PBMCs. This receptor was obtained from a woman between 45 and 65 years old in good health and CMV-seropositive. The V gene is TRBV6-1, the J gene TRBJ2-7, with TRBD2 identical over 14 bases. DNA for the CDR3: TGTGCCAGCATAGGGACTAGCGGGAGCTACGAGCAGTACTTC. Residues: CASIGTSGSYEQYF.